This TCR beta chain was profiled in a study of T-cell reconstitution after alpha-beta-depleted transplantation in children. The table lists this clonotype with a few counts. Using unique molecular identifiers, the investigators prepared the TCRbeta library. TCRdb re-called the PCR reads with MiXCR, one entry per CDR3 protein. This sample has 200,000 to 300,000 distinct CDR3 sequences, with about 11% found just once. V was shortened by 4 bases and J by 6 bases, with 15 bases between the two germline ends. Germline assignment: CDR1 GTSNPN and CDR2 SVGIG (reference sequence). The CDR3 spans 13 residues. The material was PBMCs from the stem cell graft donor, obtained from the stem cell graft. The TCR originated in a human donor who donated a stem cell graft to a child with acute lymphoblastic leukemia. The genes are TRBV30 and TRBJ1-1; a weak D match, TRBD1 (6 bases). The CDR3 sequence is CAWIRQVSPEAFF. CDR3 sequence (DNA): TGTGCCTGGATACGACAGGTTTCCCCTGAAGCTTTCTTT.